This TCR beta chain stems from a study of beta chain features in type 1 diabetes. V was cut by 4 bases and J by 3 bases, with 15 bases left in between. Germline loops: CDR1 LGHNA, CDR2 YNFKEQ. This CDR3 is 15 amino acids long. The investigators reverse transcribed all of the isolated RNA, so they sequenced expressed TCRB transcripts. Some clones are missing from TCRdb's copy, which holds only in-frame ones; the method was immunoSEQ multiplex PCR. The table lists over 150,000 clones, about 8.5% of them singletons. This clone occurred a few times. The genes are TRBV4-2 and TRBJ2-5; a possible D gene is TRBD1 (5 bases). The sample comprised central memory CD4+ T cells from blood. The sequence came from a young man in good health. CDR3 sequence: CASSRYRQIEETQYF. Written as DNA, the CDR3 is TGTGCCAGCAGCCGTTATCGACAGATAGAAGAGACCCAGTACTTC.